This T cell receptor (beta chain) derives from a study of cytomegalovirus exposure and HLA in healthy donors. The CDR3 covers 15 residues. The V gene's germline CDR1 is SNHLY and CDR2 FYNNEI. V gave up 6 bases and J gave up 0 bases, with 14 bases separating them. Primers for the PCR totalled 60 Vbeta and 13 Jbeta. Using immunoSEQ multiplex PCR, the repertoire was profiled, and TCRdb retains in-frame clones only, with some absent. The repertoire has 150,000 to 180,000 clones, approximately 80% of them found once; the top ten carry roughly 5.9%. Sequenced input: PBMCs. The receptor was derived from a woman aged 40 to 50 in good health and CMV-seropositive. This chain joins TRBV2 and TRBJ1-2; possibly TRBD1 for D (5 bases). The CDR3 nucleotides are TGTGCCAGCAGCAGGAAGGGGTCTGCTAACTATGGCTACACCTTC. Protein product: CASSRKGSANYGYTF.